One and the same sample provided the 7 T cell receptor beta chains below, sequenced in a study of identical twins. MiXCR, run by TCRdb on the 5' RACE reads, gives a single entry per CDR3 protein. The sample lists about 730,000 distinct CDR3 sequences, 21% occurring once. These data were also filed under a second study, of T cells expressing NK-cell markers.

The sequencing sample was made of PBMCs. These receptors were collected from a woman younger than 35 in good health.

The genes are TRBV5-6 and TRBJ2-7, with TRBD1 as a possible D gene (6 bases). The CDR3 is 15 amino acids. Germline CDR1 SGHDT, CDR2 YYEEEE. Trimming stripped 4 bases from V and 1 base from J, with 15 bases between. CDR3 loop: CASSPGMRGSYEQYF. The CDR3 bases are TGTGCCAGCAGCCCAGGGATGAGGGGGTCCTACGAGCAGTACTTC.

This clonotype was seen a few times. The J gene is TRBJ1-4, the V gene TRBV6-5; D call uncertain. Germline CDR1 is MNHEY and CDR2 is SVGAGI. The CDR3 consists of 13 residues. The V end was cut by 4 bases, the J end by 8 bases, with 11 bases between. CDR3 protein: CASSSRHSEKLFF. As DNA, the CDR3 is TGTGCCAGCAGTTCCCGGCATTCCGAAAAACTGTTTTTT.

Many counts were recorded for this clonotype. The chain recombines TRBV7-9 with TRBJ2-4; 11 bases are a match to TRBD2. Germline-derived CDR1 and CDR2 are SEHNR and FQNEAQ (reference sequence). The CDR3 runs 15 residues. Trimming removed 5 bases from V and 6 bases from J; junction bases left unmatched: 6. The CDR3 nucleotides are TGTGCCAGCAGCGCTCCACTAGCGGGAGTAAACATTCAGTACTTC. It yields the protein CASSAPLAGVNIQYF.

The CDR3 DNA follows: TGTGCCAGCAGCTTAGACCCAGGGATCCTGCTCGAGCAGTACTTC. This gives the protein CASSLDPGILLEQYF. The chain combines TRBV7-9 with TRBJ2-7; TRBD1 might be the D (5 bases). The CDR3 loop spans 15 amino acids. Trimming stripped 1 base from V and 6 bases from J, with 16 bases between. Germline V gives CDR1 SEHNR, CDR2 FQNEAQ (reference sequence). Based on the CDR3 plus reference TRBV7-9 and TRBJ2-7, the full variable domain is DTGVSQNPRHKITKRGQNVTFRCDPISEHNRLYWYRQTLGQGPEFLTYFQNEAQLEKSRLLSDRFSAERPKGSFSTLEIQRTEQGDSAMYLCASSLDPGILLEQYFGPGTRLTVT.

J is TRBJ2-5 and V is TRBV12-3 or TRBV12-4; D not resolved. Between the trimmed V and J ends, which lost 5 bases and 8 bases, there was a span of 12 bases. The CDR3 totals 12 residues. The CDR3: CASSTGYPTQYF. CDR3 nucleotide sequence: TGTGCCAGCAGTACGGGCTACCCTACCCAGTACTTC.

This clonotype was seen a few times. The V and J genes are TRBV5-1 and TRBJ2-7; 9 nucleotides agree with TRBD1. Losses at the gene ends were 0 bases for V and 3 bases for J; bases not matched to a gene: 10. The germline CDR1 and CDR2 sequences are SGHRS and YFSETQ. The CDR3 covers 17 residues. The CDR3 loop is CASSLDPLTGGSYEQYF. In DNA form, the CDR3 reads TGCGCCAGCAGCTTGGACCCTTTGACAGGGGGAAGCTACGAGCAGTACTTC.

This clonotype has a handful of counts. The rearrangement joins TRBV3-1 to TRBJ2-5, with 14 bases identical to TRBD2. There are 17 residues in the CDR3. Germline CDR1 and CDR2: LGHDT and YNNKEL (reference sequence). V dropped 5 bases and J dropped 1; count of bases not matched to a gene: 6. The CDR3 loop is CASSSTSGGERQETQYF. The CDR3 DNA reads as TGTGCCAGCAGCTCGACTAGCGGGGGGGAGCGCCAAGAGACCCAGTACTTC.